This TCR beta chain was profiled in a study of blood T cell repertoires in COVID-19. Study-wide background: The samples span acute and convalescent COVID-19 from the United States, Italy and Spain.

Profiled with immunoSEQ multiplex PCR; TCRdb holds only in-frame clones, not every one. Of approximately 150,000 clones in the sample, about 85% are singletons; the top ten hold 3.5% to 4.5%. Germline V lookup: CDR1 MGHRA, CDR2 YSYEKL. This CDR3 contains 18 residues. The V and J ends lost 0 bases and 1 base respectively, with 13 bases between them. This clone was observed a single time. The receptor comes from a woman in her sixties or seventies with active or convalescent COVID-19. This chain joins TRBV4-1 and TRBJ1-6; TRBD1 might be the D (5 bases). What was sequenced was peripheral blood. The DNA for the CDR3 is TGCGCCAGCAGCCAAGATCGCGGGGCCCTGTCCTATAATTCACCCCTCCACTTT. This encodes CASSQDRGALSYNSPLHF.